These 15 T cell receptor beta chains share one sample of origin, sequenced in a study of cytomegalovirus exposure and HLA in healthy donors. PCR amplification relied on 60 Vbeta primers (plus 13 Jbeta primers). Libraries were prepared by immunoSEQ multiplex PCR; TCRdb keeps only in-frame clonotypes and omits some of them. The sample holds under 150,000 clones, roughly 80% seen once. Sequenced sample: PBMCs. These receptors all stem from a man aged 18 to 30 in good health and CMV-seronegative.

This clone was seen only once. The CDR3 sequence: CASSERFGFTEAFF. The CDR3 DNA reads TGTGCCAGTAGCGAGCGATTCGGGTTCACTGAAGCTTTCTTT. The chain links TRBV19 to TRBJ1-1; D not resolved. Germline V gene data show CDR1 as LNHDA and CDR2 as SQIVND (reference sequence). This CDR3 has 14 amino acids. V lost 6 bases and J 4 bases, leaving 15 bases between the germline ends.

V gene TRBV18 combines with J gene TRBJ2-5; D is unresolved. In germline, CDR1 is KGHSH, CDR2 LQKENI. Between the trimmed V and J ends, which lost 2 bases and 5 bases, there was a span of 9 bases. The CDR3 contains 13 residues. CDR3 bases: TGTGCCAGCTCACCATCGGTACGGGAGACCCAGTACTTC. Translation gives CASSPSVRETQYF.

The rearrangement links TRBV2 to TRBJ1-1; D possibly corresponds to TRBD1 (5 bases). This CDR3 comprises 12 residues. Germline loops: CDR1 SNHLY, CDR2 FYNNEI. With 5 bases removed from V and 4 bases from J, the gap between germline ends came to 8 bases. This CDR3 reads CASSYRITEAFF. CDR3 DNA: TGTGCCAGCAGTTACAGGATCACTGAAGCTTTCTTT.

The chain recombines TRBV7-9 with TRBJ2-1; D call uncertain. V lost 5 bases, J lost 5 bases, and 16 bases lay in between. The V gene's germline CDR1 is SEHNR and CDR2 FQNEAQ (reference sequence). CDR3 length equals 15 residues. CDR3 in DNA: TGTGCCAGCAGCCCCGTTTTGAGGAAGAACAATGAGCAGTTCTTC. Translation: CASSPVLRKNNEQFF.

This clone was found a few times. This chain joins TRBV5-1 and TRBJ1-1; 7 nucleotides match TRBD1. With V trimmed by 6 bases and J by 3 bases, 5 bases remained unmatched. The CDR3 is 13 residues long. Germline CDR1 is SGHRS and CDR2 is YFSETQ. The DNA of the CDR3 is TGCGCCAGCACATATACAGGGGACACTGAAGCTTTCTTT. Its translation: CASTYTGDTEAFF. The full variable domain, with the rest looked up from reference TRBV5-1 and TRBJ1-1, is KAGVTQTPRYLIKTRGQQVTLSCSPISGHRSVSWYQQTPGQGLQFLFEYFSETQRNKGNFPGRFSGRQFSNSRSEMNVSTLELGDSALYLCASTYTGDTEAFFGQGTRLTVV.

V gene TRBV5-1 combines with J gene TRBJ2-1, with a tentative D call TRBD1 (7 bases). The CDR3 is 16 residues long. Germline CDR1 SGHRS, CDR2 YFSETQ. V was shortened by 0 bases and J by 1 base, with 11 bases between the two germline ends. CDR3 nucleotide sequence: TGCGCCAGCAGCTTGGCCAGGGGGGCTTCCTACAATGAGCAGTTCTTC. Its protein product is CASSLARGASYNEQFF.

This clone was counted between two and nine times. This chain connects TRBV4-3 to TRBJ1-6; 7 nucleotides match TRBD1. Trimming at V came to 7 bases and at J to 10 bases, leaving 16 bases not matched to a gene. The length of the CDR3 is 16 residues. Looked up from germline, CDR1 is LGHNA and CDR2 is YSLEER. The CDR3 DNA is TGCGCCAGCAATAGAAAATGGACAGGAGTTGACTCACCCCTCCACTTT. Translated: CASNRKWTGVDSPLHF.

CDR3 bases: TGTGCCAGCAGCCAAGTGGGGCAGGAGACGGAAAAACTGTTTTTT. Translation: CASSQVGQETEKLFF. The chain is built from TRBV4-2 and TRBJ1-4; D is perhaps TRBD1 (5 bases). The CDR3 is 15 amino acids. Trimming stripped 1 base from V and 8 bases from J, with 14 bases between. Germline-derived CDR1 and CDR2 are LGHNA and YNFKEQ.

J is TRBJ1-6 and V is TRBV4-2; D possibly corresponds to TRBD1 (5 bases). Germline V gives CDR1 LGHNA, CDR2 YNFKEQ. With 4 bases removed from V and 5 bases from J, the gap between germline ends came to 12 bases. The CDR3 is 15 amino acids. CDR3: CASSREGPNNSPLHF. The DNA for the CDR3 is TGTGCCAGCAGCCGGGAGGGACCGAATAATTCACCCCTCCACTTT.

The chain uses TRBV5-1 and TRBJ2-3; the D gene is possibly TRBD2 (7 bases). The V and J ends lost 7 bases and 6 bases respectively, with 21 bases between them. The CDR3 consists of 15 residues. CDR1 is SGHRS, CDR2 YFSETQ, per germline. The CDR3 sequence is CASQSGGSGGDTQYF. The CDR3 bases are TGCGCCAGCCAATCGGGGGGCTCAGGAGGGGATACGCAGTATTTT.

The chain has TRBV7-3 and TRBJ2-5; TRBD2 matches at 7 bases. The V and J ends lost 1 base and 4 bases, in that order; junction bases with no gene match: 3. There are 14 residues in the CDR3. Per germline, CDR1 SGHTA and CDR2 FQGTGA. The CDR3: CASSLIGGGETQYF. In DNA form, the CDR3 reads TGTGCCAGCAGCTTAATTGGGGGGGGAGAGACCCAGTACTTC.

This sequence joins TRBV5-4 and TRBJ2-3; 8 positions match TRBD1. This CDR3 spans 17 amino acids. With 0 bases clipped from V and 8 bases from J, the junction kept 14 bases outside the gene matches. Germline V gives CDR1 SGHNT, CDR2 YYREEE (reference sequence). The CDR3 loop reads CASSLGVGQGASGTQYF. The CDR3 DNA sequence: TGTGCCAGCAGCTTGGGTGTGGGTCAGGGGGCGTCAGGTACGCAGTATTTT.

About this clone: Mismatch with germline at one junction end may stem from a read error. The CDR3 loop reads CSSSSGTGGPGELFF. CDR3 nucleotides: TGTTCCAGCAGCTCCGGGACAGGGGGCCCCGGGGAGCTGTTTTTT. This sequence joins TRBV7-9 and TRBJ2-2, with TRBD1 matching 12 bases. The CDR3 totals 15 residues. Germline lookup yields CDR1 SEHNR and CDR2 FQNEAQ (reference sequence).

The chain joins TRBV6-5 to TRBJ1-1; D perhaps matches TRBD1 (6 bases). The CDR3 contains 15 residues. Germline assignment: CDR1 MNHEY and CDR2 SVGAGI. V shed 4 bases and J shed 5 bases, with 17 bases lying between them. The CDR3: CASSSWEQGWTEAFF. The CDR3 bases are TGTGCCAGCAGTTCCTGGGAGCAGGGGTGGACTGAAGCTTTCTTT.

V is TRBV7-9 and J is TRBJ1-6; 10 bases are shared with TRBD1. The CDR3 is 16 amino acids. The V gene's germline CDR1 is SEHNR and CDR2 FQNEAQ (reference sequence). V trimming: 4 bases; J trimming: 7 bases; junction bases outside the gene matches: 7. Here the CDR3 reads CASSSDRGAENSPLHF. CDR3 DNA sequence: TGTGCCAGCAGCTCGGACAGGGGGGCGGAGAATTCACCCCTCCACTTT.